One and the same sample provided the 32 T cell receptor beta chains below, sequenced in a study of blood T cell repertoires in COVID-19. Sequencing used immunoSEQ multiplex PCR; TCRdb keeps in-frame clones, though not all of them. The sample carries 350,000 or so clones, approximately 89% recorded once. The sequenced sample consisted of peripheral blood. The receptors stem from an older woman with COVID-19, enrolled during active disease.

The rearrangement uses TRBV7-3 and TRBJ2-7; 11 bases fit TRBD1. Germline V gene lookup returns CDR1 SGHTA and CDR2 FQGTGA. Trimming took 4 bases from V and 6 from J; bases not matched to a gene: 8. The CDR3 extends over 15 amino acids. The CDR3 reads CASSSRDRGGLEQYF. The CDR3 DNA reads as TGTGCCAGCAGCTCCCGGGACAGGGGGGGTCTCGAGCAGTACTTC.

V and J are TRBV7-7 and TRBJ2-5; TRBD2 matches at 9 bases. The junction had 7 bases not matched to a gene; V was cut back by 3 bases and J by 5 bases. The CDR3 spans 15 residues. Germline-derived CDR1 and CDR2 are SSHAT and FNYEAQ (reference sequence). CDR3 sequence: CASSLGRGGLETQYF. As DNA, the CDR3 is TGTGCCAGCAGCTTGGGGCGGGGGGGCCTGGAGACCCAGTACTTC.

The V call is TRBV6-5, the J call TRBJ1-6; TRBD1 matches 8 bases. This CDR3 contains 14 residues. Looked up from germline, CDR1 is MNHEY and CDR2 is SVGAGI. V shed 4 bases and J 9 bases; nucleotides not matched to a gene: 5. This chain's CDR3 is CASSLDREVSPLHF. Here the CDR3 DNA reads TGTGCCAGCAGTTTGGACAGGGAGGTTTCACCCCTCCACTTT.

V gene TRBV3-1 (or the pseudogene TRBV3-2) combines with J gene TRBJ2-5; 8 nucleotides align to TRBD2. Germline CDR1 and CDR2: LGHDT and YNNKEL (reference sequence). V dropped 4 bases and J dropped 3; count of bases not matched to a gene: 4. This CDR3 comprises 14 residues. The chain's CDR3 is CASSRIAGKETQYF. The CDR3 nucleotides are TGTGCCAGCAGCCGAATAGCGGGGAAAGAGACCCAGTACTTC.

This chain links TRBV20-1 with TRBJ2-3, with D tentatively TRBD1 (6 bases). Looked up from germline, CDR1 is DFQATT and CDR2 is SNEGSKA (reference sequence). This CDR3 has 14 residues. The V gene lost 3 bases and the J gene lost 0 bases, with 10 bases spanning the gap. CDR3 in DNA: TGCAGTGCTAGTCGTCAGGGGAGCACAGATACGCAGTATTTT. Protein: CSASRQGSTDTQYF.

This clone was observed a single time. The CDR3 is CASSLVTSGATEKLFF. The CDR3 DNA follows: TGTGCCAGCAGTTTAGTTACCAGCGGAGCCACAGAAAAACTGTTTTTT. The V and J genes are TRBV28 and TRBJ1-4; D call uncertain. CDR1 and CDR2 (germline): MDHEN, SYDVKM. V was shortened by 2 bases and J by 8 bases, with 18 bases between the two germline ends. This CDR3 has 16 residues.

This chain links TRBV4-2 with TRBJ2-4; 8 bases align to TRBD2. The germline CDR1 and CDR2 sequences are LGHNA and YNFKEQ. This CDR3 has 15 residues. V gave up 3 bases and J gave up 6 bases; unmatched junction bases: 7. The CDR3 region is CASSQDRSGGNIQYF. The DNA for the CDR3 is TGTGCCAGCAGCCAGGACCGCAGCGGGGGAAACATTCAGTACTTC.

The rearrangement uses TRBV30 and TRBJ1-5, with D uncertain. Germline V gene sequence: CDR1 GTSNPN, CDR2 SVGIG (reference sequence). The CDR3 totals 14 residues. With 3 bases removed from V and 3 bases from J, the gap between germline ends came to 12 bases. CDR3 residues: CAWSPFGLNQPQHF. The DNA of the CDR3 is TGTGCCTGGAGCCCATTTGGGCTCAATCAGCCCCAGCATTTT.

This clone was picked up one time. The CDR3: CASSSSRRGYTF. CDR3 bases: TGTGCCAGCAGCTCGTCTAGGAGAGGCTACACCTTC. The chain combines TRBV12-3 or TRBV12-4 with TRBJ1-2; D ambiguous. The CDR3 totals 12 residues. V gave up 6 bases and J gave up 8 bases, with 13 bases separating them.

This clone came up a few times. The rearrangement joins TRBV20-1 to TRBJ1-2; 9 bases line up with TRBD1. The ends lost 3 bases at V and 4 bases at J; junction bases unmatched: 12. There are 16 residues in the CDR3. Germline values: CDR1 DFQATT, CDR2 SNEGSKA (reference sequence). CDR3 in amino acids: CSASQGEDRGGYGYTF. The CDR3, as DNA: TGCAGTGCTAGTCAGGGGGAGGACAGGGGCGGCTATGGCTACACCTTC.

CDR3 sequence: CASSATSGQGAADTQYF. The CDR3 DNA sequence: TGTGCCAGCAGCGCAACCTCGGGACAGGGGGCGGCAGATACGCAGTATTTT. This chain links TRBV7-9 with TRBJ2-3; 12 bases are shared with TRBD1. CDR3 length: 17 amino acids. CDR1 and CDR2 from the germline V gene are SEHNR and FQNEAQ (reference sequence). The trim removed 5 bases at V and 4 bases at J, leaving 10 bases unmatched.

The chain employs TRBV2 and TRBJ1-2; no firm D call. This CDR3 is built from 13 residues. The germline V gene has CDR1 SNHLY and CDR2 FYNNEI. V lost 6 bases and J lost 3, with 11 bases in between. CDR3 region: CASRGHSYYGYTF. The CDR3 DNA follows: TGTGCCAGCAGGGGCCACAGTTACTATGGCTACACCTTC.

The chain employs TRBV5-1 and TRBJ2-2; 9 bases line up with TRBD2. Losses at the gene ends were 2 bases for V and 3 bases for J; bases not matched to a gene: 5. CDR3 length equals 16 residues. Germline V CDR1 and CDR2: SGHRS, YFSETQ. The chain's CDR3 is CASSLIAGDDTGELFF. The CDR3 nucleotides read TGCGCCAGCAGCTTAATAGCGGGGGACGACACCGGGGAGCTGTTTTTT.

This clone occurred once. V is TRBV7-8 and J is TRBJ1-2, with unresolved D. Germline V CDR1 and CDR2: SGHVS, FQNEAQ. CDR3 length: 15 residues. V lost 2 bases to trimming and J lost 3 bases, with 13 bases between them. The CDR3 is CASSLSPYIYYGYTF. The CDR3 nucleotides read TGTGCCAGCAGCTTAAGCCCTTATATCTACTATGGCTACACCTTC.

The CDR3 region has the DNA TGTGCTAGTGGTAAAACGGACAGGGTTTCTCCAGATACGCAGTATTTT. Translation gives CASGKTDRVSPDTQYF. J is TRBJ2-3 and V is TRBV12-5; TRBD1 matches 8 bases. The V gene end was trimmed by 5 bases and the J gene end by 4 bases; junction bases not matched to a gene: 11. The germline V gene has CDR1 LGHNT and CDR2 FRNRAP. There are 16 residues in the CDR3.

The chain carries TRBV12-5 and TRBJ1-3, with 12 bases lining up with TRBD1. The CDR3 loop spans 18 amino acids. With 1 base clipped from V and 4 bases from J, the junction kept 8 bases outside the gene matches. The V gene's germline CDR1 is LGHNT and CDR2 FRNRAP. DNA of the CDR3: TGTGCTAGTGGTTTGGGCGGGACAGGGGGCCGCGGAGGAAACACCATATATTTT. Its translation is CASGLGGTGGRGGNTIYF.

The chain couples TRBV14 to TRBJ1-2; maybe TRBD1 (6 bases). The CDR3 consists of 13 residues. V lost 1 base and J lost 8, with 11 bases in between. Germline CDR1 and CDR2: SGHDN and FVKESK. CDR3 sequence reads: CASSQVRGSGYTF. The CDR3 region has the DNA TGTGCCAGCAGCCAAGTAAGGGGGTCGGGCTACACCTTC.

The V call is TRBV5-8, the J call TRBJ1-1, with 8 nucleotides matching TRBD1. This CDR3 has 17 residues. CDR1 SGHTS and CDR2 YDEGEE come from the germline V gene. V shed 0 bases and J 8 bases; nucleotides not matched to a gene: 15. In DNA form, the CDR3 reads TGTGCCAGCAGCTTGGTACAGTTTGGAACAGGGGGAAGGGAAGCTTTCTTT. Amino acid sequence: CASSLVQFGTGGREAFF.

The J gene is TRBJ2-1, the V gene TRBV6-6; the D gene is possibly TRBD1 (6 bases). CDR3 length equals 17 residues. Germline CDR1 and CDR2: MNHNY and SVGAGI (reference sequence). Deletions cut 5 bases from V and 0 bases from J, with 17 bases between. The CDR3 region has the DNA TGTGCCAGCAGTCGCCAAATTGCAGGGGTCTCCTACAATGAGCAGTTCTTC. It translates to CASSRQIAGVSYNEQFF.

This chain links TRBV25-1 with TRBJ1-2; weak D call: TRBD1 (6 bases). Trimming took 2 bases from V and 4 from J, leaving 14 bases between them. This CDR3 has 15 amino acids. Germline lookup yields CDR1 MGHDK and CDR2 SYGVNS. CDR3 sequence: CASSEEGVRGYGYTF. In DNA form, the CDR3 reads TGTGCCAGCAGTGAAGAGGGGGTCCGGGGCTATGGCTACACCTTC.

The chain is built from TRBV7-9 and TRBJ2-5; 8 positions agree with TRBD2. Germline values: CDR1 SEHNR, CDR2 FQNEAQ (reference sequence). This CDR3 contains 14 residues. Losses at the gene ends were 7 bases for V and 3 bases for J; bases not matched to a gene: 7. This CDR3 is CASNPNSGKETQYF. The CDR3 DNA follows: TGTGCCAGCAATCCGAATAGCGGGAAAGAGACCCAGTACTTC.

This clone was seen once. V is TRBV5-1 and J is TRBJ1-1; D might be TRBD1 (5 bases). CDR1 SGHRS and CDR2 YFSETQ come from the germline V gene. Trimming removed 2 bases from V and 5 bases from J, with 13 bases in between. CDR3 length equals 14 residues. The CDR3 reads CASSLPQGGTEAFF. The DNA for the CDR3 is TGCGCCAGCAGCTTACCCCAGGGAGGAACTGAAGCTTTCTTT.

CDR3 DNA: TGTGCCAGCACCGGACAGGGGATCGGTTCACCCCTCCACTTT. It specifies CASTGQGIGSPLHF. V and J are TRBV3-1 (or the pseudogene TRBV3-2) and TRBJ1-6; the match to TRBD1 covers 9 bases. V lost 7 bases to trimming and J lost 9 bases; unmatched junction nucleotides: 7. The length of the CDR3 is 14 residues. Germline lookup yields CDR1 LGHDT and CDR2 YNNKEL (reference sequence).

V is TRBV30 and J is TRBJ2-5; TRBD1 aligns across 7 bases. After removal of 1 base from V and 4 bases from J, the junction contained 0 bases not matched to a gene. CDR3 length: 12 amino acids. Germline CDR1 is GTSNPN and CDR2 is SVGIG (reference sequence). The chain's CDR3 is CAWSGTGETQYF. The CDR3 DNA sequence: TGTGCCTGGAGTGGGACAGGAGAGACCCAGTACTTC.

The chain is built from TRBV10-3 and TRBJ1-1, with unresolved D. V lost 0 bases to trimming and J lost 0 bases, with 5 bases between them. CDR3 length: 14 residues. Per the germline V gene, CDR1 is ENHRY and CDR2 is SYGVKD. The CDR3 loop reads CAISESTVNTEAFF. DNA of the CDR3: TGTGCCATCAGTGAGTCTACAGTGAACACTGAAGCTTTCTTT.

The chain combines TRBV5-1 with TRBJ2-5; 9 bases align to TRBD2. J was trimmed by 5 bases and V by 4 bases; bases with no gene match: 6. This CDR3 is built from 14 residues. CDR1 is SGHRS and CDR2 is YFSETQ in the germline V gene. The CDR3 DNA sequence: TGCGCCAGCAGCCCCATAGCGGGGGAGGAGACCCAGTACTTC. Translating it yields CASSPIAGEETQYF.

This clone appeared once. The CDR3 spells CASSLGFGGTDTQYF. CDR3 coding DNA: TGTGCCAGCAGCTTAGGGTTCGGGGGGACAGATACGCAGTATTTT. V is TRBV7-2 and J is TRBJ2-3; 7 bases match TRBD2. The CDR3 consists of 15 residues. Germline lookup yields CDR1 SGHTA and CDR2 FQGNSA. V lost 1 base, J lost 3 bases, and 4 bases stayed unmatched.

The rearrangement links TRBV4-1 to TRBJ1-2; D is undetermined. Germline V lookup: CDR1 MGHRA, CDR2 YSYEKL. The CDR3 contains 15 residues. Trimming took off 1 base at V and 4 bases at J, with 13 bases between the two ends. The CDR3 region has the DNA TGCGCCAGCAGCCAAGCCGGCAGCCCGGGCTATGGCTACACCTTC. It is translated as CASSQAGSPGYGYTF.

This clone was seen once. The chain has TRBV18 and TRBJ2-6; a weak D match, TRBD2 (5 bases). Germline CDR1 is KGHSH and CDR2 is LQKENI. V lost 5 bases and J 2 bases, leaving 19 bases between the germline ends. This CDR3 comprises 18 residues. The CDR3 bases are TGTGCCAGCTCAGCCCAGACTACAGCGGCGGCTGGGGCCAACGTCCTGACTTTC. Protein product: CASSAQTTAAAGANVLTF.

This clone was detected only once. CDR3 loop: CASSLDLYEQYF. In DNA form, the CDR3 reads TGCGCCAGCAGCTTGGATCTATACGAGCAGTACTTC. The chain combines TRBV5-1 with TRBJ2-7; D is undetermined. The V end lost 0 bases, the J end lost 4 bases, and 5 bases lay between the germline ends. The CDR3 runs to 12 residues. CDR1 is SGHRS and CDR2 is YFSETQ in the germline V gene.

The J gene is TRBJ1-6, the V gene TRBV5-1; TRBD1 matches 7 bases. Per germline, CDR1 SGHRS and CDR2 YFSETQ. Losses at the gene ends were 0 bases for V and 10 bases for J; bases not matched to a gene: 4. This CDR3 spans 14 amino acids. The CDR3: CASSLETGRSPLHF. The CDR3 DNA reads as TGCGCCAGCAGCTTGGAGACAGGGAGGTCACCCCTCCACTTT.

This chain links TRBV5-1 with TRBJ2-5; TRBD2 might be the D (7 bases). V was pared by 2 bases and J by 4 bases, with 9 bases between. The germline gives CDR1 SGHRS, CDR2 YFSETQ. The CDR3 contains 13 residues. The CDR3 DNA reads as TGCGCCAGCAGCTTCGGGGGGCGAGAGACCCAGTACTTC. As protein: CASSFGGRETQYF.